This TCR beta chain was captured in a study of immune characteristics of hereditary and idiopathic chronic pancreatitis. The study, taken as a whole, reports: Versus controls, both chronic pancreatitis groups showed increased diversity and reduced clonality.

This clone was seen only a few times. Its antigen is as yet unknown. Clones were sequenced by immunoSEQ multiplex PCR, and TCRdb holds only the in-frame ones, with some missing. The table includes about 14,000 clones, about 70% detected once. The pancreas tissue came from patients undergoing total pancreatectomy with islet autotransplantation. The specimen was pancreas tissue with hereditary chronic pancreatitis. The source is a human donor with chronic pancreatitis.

The CDR3 nucleotides are TGTGCCAGCAGTTCCGGGACAGGGAACACTGAAGCTTTCTTT. Its protein product is CASSSGTGNTEAFF. The chain employs TRBV5-8 and TRBJ1-1; 8 positions match TRBD1. This CDR3 is 14 amino acids long. Trimming removed 5 bases from V and 1 base from J; junction bases left unmatched: 4. From germline, CDR1 is SGHTS and CDR2 YDEGEE.